The clone carrying this TCR beta chain was picked up many times. This entry comes from a study of blood T cells in healthy people across ages. Peripheral blood samples of 9 to 10 milliliters were drawn from each donor. PBMCs were isolated at a quantity of at least 7 million per sample. Primers used in a second PCR of roughly 6 to 11 cycles were a sample-barcoded 5' primer and a J-beta primer mix. Each of the samples gave a minimum of 2.5 million paired-end reads that contained CDR3. One entry per CDR3 protein results from TCRdb running MiXCR on the 5' RACE reads. The table includes more than 750,000 distinct CDR3 sequences, 25% to 30% detected once. The same specimen was also included in a second study, on T cells of mothers and their children.

The sequenced sample was blood. The clonotype originates from a woman in her 40s in good health.

The CDR3 region has the DNA TGCAGCACCGCCGGGACTAGCGGGGCCCAGCAGTACTTC. Its translation is CSTAGTSGAQQYF. The chain recombines TRBV29-1 with TRBJ2-7; TRBD2 agrees at 13 bases. CDR3 size: 13 residues. CDR1 is SQVTM and CDR2 is ANQGSEA in the germline V gene. With V trimmed by 8 bases and J by 8 bases, 9 bases remained unmatched.